This T cell receptor (beta chain) derives from a study of a mutant IDH1 vaccine in newly diagnosed glioma. Overall study: Treated patients were roughly 62% male, about 38% female, mean age about 41 years. Receipt of radiotherapy, temozolomide, or both preceded the study, and most received both.

Study results and limitations: Among top peripheral T cell clonotypes, changes seemed unrelated to pseudoprogression.

A remark on this clone: Its target is not known.

The time point was: baseline, week 1 (first vaccination visit). Treatment noted: pre-vaccination baseline after standard-of-care therapy. Each of the donors came in with new WHO grade 3 or 4 astrocytomas that were IDH1-mutant and ATRX-lost. CDR1 SGHTA and CDR2 FQGNSA come from the germline V gene. The J segment lost 5 bases and the V segment lost 3 bases, leaving 0 bases of the junction unmatched. CDR3 length equals 14 residues. TCRdb's copy holds only in-frame clones and misses some; the assay was immunoSEQ multiplex PCR. The table shows about 59,000 clones, with around 90% occurring only once. The V gene is TRBV7-2, the J gene TRBJ2-5; 13 bases are a match to TRBD2. Specimen: PBMCs, collected from a glioma patient treated with radiotherapy, temozolomide or both. This clonotype was obtained from a man aged 50 or older with glioma. CDR3 sequence reads: CASSLTSGGETQYF. DNA for the CDR3: TGTGCCAGCAGCTTGACTAGCGGGGGGGAGACCCAGTACTTC.